Presented here are 26 T cell receptor beta chains from one specimen sequenced in a study of tissue T cells after allogeneic stem cell transplantation. Time point noted: mouse harvest day 14 after allogeneic transplant. Mouse grafts combined 10^7 T-cell-depleted bone marrow cells with 10^6 splenic CD5+ T cells. Measured with immunoSEQ multiplex PCR; TCRdb has only the in-frame clones, and not every one. The sample carries approximately 4,000 clones, about half recorded once. Sequencing was carried out using gut tissue. These TCRs come from a female BALB/c mouse given C57BL/6 T cells with graft-versus-host disease after an allogeneic hematopoietic cell transplant.

As for this clone: Genes here carry mouse names. Read coverage stops 1 residue before the CDR3 terminus; the germline J gene supplies the remainder. The chain carries TRBV5 and TRBJ2-3; a weak D match, TRBD2 (6 bases). The CDR3 is 13 residues long. Trimming left V 4 bases short and J 2 bases short, with 7 bases between. Germline V gene lookup returns CDR1 LGHNA and CDR2 YNLKQL (reference sequence). The CDR3 sequence: CASSLGVAETLYF. CDR3 DNA (partial): TGTGCCAGCAGCCTGGGGGTTGCAGAAACGCTGTAT.

About this clone: Gene labels here are mouse ones. The read terminates 1 residue before the CDR3 end, so the remaining end is supplied by the germline J gene. The gene calls are TRBV26 and TRBJ1-3, with unresolved D. This CDR3 spans 14 amino acids. Trimming took off 2 bases at V and 0 bases at J, with 5 bases between the two ends. CDR1 is KGHPV, CDR2 FQNQEV, per germline (reference sequence). The sequenced CDR3 bases are TGTGCCAGCAGTCTGAGGGATTCTGGAAATACGCTCTAT. Translation gives CASSLRDSGNTLY. The CDR3 as a whole reads CASSLRDSGNTLYF.

Concerning this clone itself: The genes and germline here are from mouse. Sequencing ends 1 residue short of the CDR3 end; the germline J gene provides the rest. This chain links TRBV26 with TRBJ2-5; no clear D gene. CDR3 size: 14 residues. The germline CDR1 and CDR2 sequences are KGHPV and FQNQEV (reference sequence). Trimming pared 2 bases from V and 0 bases from J, leaving 6 bases between. The CDR3 here is CASSLAVNQDTQYF. The sequenced CDR3 bases are TGTGCCAGCAGTCTGGCAGTTAACCAAGACACCCAGTAC.

A note on this clone: Gene names and germline match the mouse. The read ends 1 residue early relative to the CDR3; the germline J gene fills the gap. This sequence joins TRBV20 and TRBJ1-6; D remains unclear. TRBJ1-6 is an ORF for which the function is uncertain. Germline CDR1 and CDR2: GFQATS and STVNSAI. CDR3 size: 15 residues. The ends were cut back, 3 bases at V and 0 bases at J, with 9 bases in the middle. The CDR3 sequence is CGARSGSSYNSPLYF. CDR3 DNA (partial): TGTGGTGCTAGATCCGGGTCTTCCTATAATTCGCCCCTCTAC.

Concerning this clone itself: Germline and genes: mouse. CDR3 sequence reads: CASSRDSAETLYF. The CDR3 DNA, read in part, is TGTGCCAGCTCCCGGGACAGTGCAGAAACGCTGTAT. The chain couples TRBV12-1 to TRBJ2-3; TRBD1 or TRBD2 may be the D gene (5 bases each). Read data end 1 residue before the CDR3 end; the end is taken from the germline J gene. Trimming removed 4 bases at V and 0 bases at J, with 7 bases between. The CDR3 has 13 residues. From germline, CDR1 is SGHSN and CDR2 HYEKVE.

In regard to this clone: Gene names and germline refer to mouse. The read ends 1 residue shy of where the CDR3 ends; the end is completed using the germline J gene. The rearrangement links TRBV26 to TRBJ2-5, with 7 bases lining up with TRBD2. The germline V gene encodes CDR1 KGHPV and CDR2 FQNQEV (reference sequence). J gave up 2 bases and V 2 bases, and 1 base lay outside the gene matches. The CDR3 is 14 residues long. CDR3 loop: CASSLTGVQDTQYF. The part of the CDR3 DNA that was read is TGTGCCAGCAGTCTGACTGGGGTCCAAGACACCCAGTAC.

Concerning this clone: Any gene name here is a mouse gene name. The read ends 1 residue before the CDR3 terminus; that terminus is restored from the germline J gene. V and J are TRBV3 and TRBJ2-5; 9 positions match TRBD1. This CDR3 has 14 amino acids. The V and J ends lost 2 bases and 5 bases, in that order; junction bases with no gene match: 2. CDR1 SNHLY and CDR2 FYNGKV come from the germline V gene (reference sequence). The sequenced part of the CDR3 DNA is TGTGCCAGCAGCTTATGGGACAGGGCAGACACCCAGTAC. Encoded protein: CASSLWDRADTQY. From start to end, the CDR3 is CASSLWDRADTQYF.

Concerning this clone: Genes and germline are mouse. The DNA read from the CDR3 is TGTGCCAGCAGCTATAGCAGGACTGGGGATTATGAACAGTAC. The encoded protein is CASSYSRTGDYEQY. The full CDR3 sequence reads CASSYSRTGDYEQYF. The chain joins TRBV4 to TRBJ2-7, with TRBD2 matching over 9 bases. Read data end 1 residue before the CDR3 end; the end is taken from the germline J gene. Germline V gene lookup returns CDR1 LGHDT and CDR2 YNNKQL (reference sequence). CDR3 length: 15 residues. The V and J ends lost 3 bases and 4 bases, in that order; junction bases with no gene match: 7.

Points on this clone: Mouse gene names and germline throughout. The read ends 1 residue early relative to the CDR3; the germline J gene fills the gap. V and J are TRBV2 and TRBJ2-2, with D possibly being TRBD1 (6 bases). The CDR3 consists of 15 residues. Trimming took off 3 bases at V and 4 bases at J, with 12 bases between the two ends. Germline-derived CDR1 and CDR2 are LGHNA and YSYQKL. CDR3 sequence: CASSQMAGVTGQLYF. The covered CDR3 bases are TGTGCCAGCAGCCAGATGGCAGGGGTCACCGGGCAGCTCTAC.

As for this clone: Any gene name here is a mouse gene name. The read halts 1 residue ahead of the CDR3 end, with the missing end drawn from the germline J gene. The chain joins TRBV3 to TRBJ1-5; 10 bases match TRBD1. Germline loops: CDR1 SNHLY, CDR2 FYNGKV (reference sequence). J was trimmed by 12 bases and V by 4 bases; bases with no gene match: 6. The CDR3 is 13 amino acids. The CDR3 bases that were read are TGTGCCAGCAGCTCTGACAGGGGGCGAGGTCCGCTT. It translates to CASSSDRGRGPL. In full, the CDR3 is CASSSDRGRGPLF.

Regarding this clone: Gene and germline names: mouse. Read data end 1 residue before the CDR3 end; the end is taken from the germline J gene. The V call is TRBV4, the J call TRBJ2-7, with TRBD2 matching 10 bases. The CDR3 sequence is 14 residues long. V shed 5 bases, J shed 5 bases, and the junction held 6 bases outside the gene matches. Germline V CDR1 and CDR2: LGHDT, YNNKQL (reference sequence). The chain's CDR3 is CASSADWGFHEQYF. CDR3 bases read: TGTGCCAGCAGCGCGGACTGGGGGTTCCATGAACAGTAC.

In regard to this clone: Gene names follow the mouse nomenclature. The CDR3 extends 1 residue past the end of the read, so its final part is completed from the germline J gene. The chain couples TRBV19 to TRBJ1-3; D gene uncertain. The CDR3 has 12 amino acids. CDR1 is FNHDT, CDR2 SITEND, per germline (reference sequence). V was shortened by 1 base and J by 6 bases, with 5 bases between the two germline ends. This chain's CDR3 is CASSINPNTLYF. The sequenced CDR3 bases are TGTGCCAGCAGTATAAACCCAAATACGCTCTAT.

As regards this clone: Each gene name is a mouse one. The read falls 1 residue short of the CDR3 end, and the missing part is taken from the germline J gene. The chain recombines TRBV5 with TRBJ2-7; perhaps TRBD1 as D (6 bases). The CDR3 is 14 residues long. Germline values: CDR1 LGHNA, CDR2 YNLKQL (reference sequence). Trimming took 0 bases from V and 5 from J, leaving 11 bases between them. The CDR3 bases that were read are TGTGCCAGCAGCCAAGAACACAGGGAGAATGAACAGTAC. It yields the protein CASSQEHRENEQY. The entire CDR3 reads CASSQEHRENEQYF.

Regarding this clone: Genes and germline come from the mouse. The observed sequence ends 1 residue before the CDR3 terminus, with the missing tail filled in from the germline J gene. The V gene is TRBV26, the J gene TRBJ2-7; a possible D gene is TRBD1 (6 bases). CDR3 length: 11 amino acids. V gave up 7 bases and J gave up 4 bases, with 8 bases separating them. Per germline, CDR1 KGHPV and CDR2 FQNQEV (reference sequence). The sequenced part of the CDR3 DNA is TGTGCCAGCAATCAGGGGTATGAACAGTAC. Amino acids: CASNQGYEQY. The entire CDR3 sequence reads CASNQGYEQYF.

A note on this clone: Each gene name is a mouse one. CDR3 DNA, as far as it was read: TGCTCCAGCAGAGACAGGGGGAGTGCAGAAACGCTGTAT. Translating it yields CSSRDRGSAETLY. The CDR3, in full, reads CSSRDRGSAETLYF. The rearrangement uses TRBV23 and TRBJ2-3; the DNA was not used to check the table's D call, TRBD1. The read ends 1 residue shy of where the CDR3 ends; the end is completed using the germline J gene. The CDR3 sequence is 14 residues long. Germline V gives CDR1 KGHTA, CDR2 FQNQQP.

About this clone itself: Mouse gene names apply. The read comes to an end 1 residue before the CDR3 does, leaving the germline J gene to fill in the end. The V and J genes are TRBV2 and TRBJ1-5; D remains ambiguous. The CDR3 has 16 amino acids. Trimming stripped 0 bases from V and 0 bases from J, with 9 bases between. Per the germline V gene, CDR1 is LGHNA and CDR2 is YSYQKL. Incomplete CDR3 DNA: TGTGCCAGCAGCCAAGATGGAGCATATAACAACCAGGCTCCGCTT. The encoded protein is CASSQDGAYNNQAPL. From start to end, the CDR3 is CASSQDGAYNNQAPLF.

This clone has more than one count but fewer than ten. Mouse names are used for the genes. Sequencing ends 1 residue short of the CDR3 end; the germline J gene provides the rest. The gene calls are TRBV26 and TRBJ2-7; maybe TRBD1 (6 bases). This CDR3 contains 11 residues. V was cut by 4 bases and J by 7 bases, with 8 bases left in between. CDR1 and CDR2 from the germline V gene are KGHPV and FQNQEV (reference sequence). The CDR3 reads CASSRQAEQYF. Incomplete CDR3 DNA: TGTGCCAGCAGTCGACAGGCGGAACAGTAC.

Turning to this clone: All gene names here are mouse names. The sequenced fragment ends 1 residue before the CDR3 boundary, so the rest is inferred from the germline J gene. The chain combines TRBV26 with TRBJ2-5; D gene unclear. The V gene lost 5 bases and the J gene lost 0 bases, with 9 bases spanning the gap. The CDR3 has 14 amino acids. Germline V CDR1 and CDR2: KGHPV, FQNQEV (reference sequence). Incomplete CDR3 DNA: TGTGCCAGCAGTAAGATCGTTAACCAAGACACCCAGTAC. This codes for CASSKIVNQDTQY. Given in full, the CDR3 is CASSKIVNQDTQYF.

On this clone: The genes are named according to mouse. The read terminates 1 residue ahead of where the CDR3 ends, so the germline J gene completes it. The gene calls are TRBV12-1 and TRBJ1-1; a possible D gene is TRBD1 (5 bases). The CDR3 is 11 amino acids. Germline CDR1 and CDR2: SGHSN and HYEKVE. Trimming cost V 1 base and J 10 bases, with 9 bases left between them. The CDR3 reads CASSLDGGVFF. The CDR3 bases that were read are TGTGCCAGCTCTCTGGACGGGGGAGTCTTC.

In this sample, this clone turned up once. The gene names here belong to mouse. The read ends 1 residue shy of where the CDR3 ends; the end is completed using the germline J gene. This sequence joins TRBV12-2 and TRBJ2-2; 7 bases match TRBD2. Losses at the gene ends were 0 bases for V and 0 bases for J; bases not matched to a gene: 3. The CDR3 is 16 amino acids. CDR1 is SGHLS, CDR2 HYDKME, per germline. The CDR3 loop is CASSLEWGANTGQLYF. Partial CDR3 DNA: TGTGCCAGCTCTCTCGAGTGGGGGGCAAACACCGGGCAGCTCTAC.

As concerns this clone: The gene names given are mouse names. The read falls 1 residue short of the CDR3 end, and the missing part is taken from the germline J gene. The chain has TRBV26 and TRBJ2-3; no clear D. CDR1 is KGHPV, CDR2 FQNQEV, per germline (reference sequence). Trimming removed 4 bases from V and 4 bases from J, with 6 bases in between. There are 12 residues in the CDR3. CDR3 amino acids: CASSRQSETLYF. The sequenced part of the CDR3 DNA is TGTGCCAGCAGTCGACAATCAGAAACGCTGTAT.

This clone was counted only a few times. Here the gene names and germline are mouse. The read terminates 1 residue ahead of where the CDR3 ends, so the germline J gene completes it. The rearrangement joins TRBV20 to TRBJ2-1; D gene uncertain. Trimming left V 1 base short and J 3 bases short, with 7 bases between. This CDR3 has 13 residues. CDR1 is GFQATS and CDR2 is STVNSAI in the germline V gene. The covered CDR3 bases are TGTGGTGCTAGGGGACAAGTCTATGCTGAGCAGTTC. Its protein product is CGARGQVYAEQF. The full CDR3 protein reads CGARGQVYAEQFF.

A word on this clone: Genes and germline come from the mouse. The missing CDR3 end, 1 residue past where the read stops, is filled in from the germline J gene. The J gene is TRBJ1-1, the V gene TRBV23. The CDR3 extends over 13 amino acids. Looked up from germline, CDR1 is KGHTA and CDR2 is FQNQQP. CDR3 DNA (partial): TGCTCCAGCAGTCAGGGGGGAAACACAGAAGTCTTC. This encodes CSSSQGGNTEVF. The complete CDR3 sequence is CSSSQGGNTEVFF.

With regard to this clone: Genes and germline are mouse. Coverage ceases 1 residue before the CDR3 finishes, and the germline J gene fills in the end. The chain couples TRBV12-1 to TRBJ1-1; 10 bases fit TRBD1. Germline V gives CDR1 SGHSN, CDR2 HYEKVE. This CDR3 is 15 amino acids long. With V trimmed by 3 bases and J by 4 bases, 7 bases remained unmatched. Incomplete CDR3 DNA: TGTGCCAGCTCTTTTCCGGGACAGGGGCGCACAGAAGTCTTC. Translated: CASSFPGQGRTEVF. Given in full, the CDR3 is CASSFPGQGRTEVFF.

Concerning this clone itself: Gene names and germline match the mouse. Read data end 1 residue before the CDR3 end; the end is taken from the germline J gene. The J gene is TRBJ1-1, the V gene TRBV26; 7 bases line up with TRBD1. Trimming took 6 bases from V and 1 from J; bases not matched to a gene: 2. This CDR3 has 13 amino acids. Germline-derived CDR1 and CDR2 are KGHPV and FQNQEV (reference sequence). The CDR3 loop is CASSRDRNTEVFF. The DNA read from the CDR3 is TGTGCCAGCAGCCGGGACAGAAACACAGAAGTCTTC.

This clone is hyperexpanded by share. Any gene name here is a mouse gene name. The read ends 1 residue shy of where the CDR3 ends; the end is completed using the germline J gene. The gene calls are TRBV12-1 and TRBJ2-3; 10 bases map to TRBD1. The length of the CDR3 is 15 residues. J was trimmed by 0 bases and V by 3 bases; bases with no gene match: 2. The germline gives CDR1 SGHSN, CDR2 HYEKVE. Incomplete CDR3 DNA: TGTGCCAGCTCTGGACAGGGGGTTAGTGCAGAAACGCTGTAT. Translating it yields CASSGQGVSAETLY. The complete CDR3 sequence is CASSGQGVSAETLYF.